This TCR beta chain came from a study of blood T cell repertoires in COVID-19. Per the authors' pipeline: Estimated nucleated cell counts came from reference gene primer amplification. Sequencing used immunoSEQ multiplex PCR; TCRdb keeps in-frame clones, though not all of them. V, J and clone size reflect that table, while D and trimming were determined from the DNA. In the table there are around 290,000 clones, approximately 91% of which are singletons. The TCR originated in a woman aged 30 to 39 with COVID-19, enrolled during active disease. Sequenced input: peripheral blood.

The CDR3 reads CASSYSTGLGTNEQFF. CDR3 nucleotides: TGTGCCAGCAGTTACTCGACAGGGTTAGGGACCAATGAGCAGTTCTTC. The chain carries TRBV6-2 or TRBV6-3 and TRBJ2-1; 7 nucleotides agree with TRBD1. The CDR3 sequence is 16 residues long. The ends lost 0 bases at V and 6 bases at J; junction bases unmatched: 8. From germline, CDR1 is MNHEY and CDR2 SVGEGT.